The 20 T cell receptor beta chains below were found in one sample sequenced in a study of blood T cell repertoires in COVID-19 (dated by TCRdb to the early 2020s). The library was obtained by the immunoSEQ multiplex PCR assay. Drawn from immuneACCESS, this table holds only the in-frame rearrangements with V and J called that TCRdb kept. Clones are partly lost; checked studies trace under half to an unresolved V gene and leave the rest unexplained. This sample gives 240,000 or so clones in total; around 87% of them show up just once. Together, the top ten hold about 3.3% of the sample. Sequenced: PBMCs or T cells enriched from blood (not recorded which). The source of these receptors is a woman in her thirties or forties with acute COVID-19.

The V call is TRBV27, the J call TRBJ2-7; D is possibly TRBD1 (5 bases). CDR3 size: 15 residues. CDR1 is MNHEY and CDR2 is SMNVEV in the germline V gene (reference sequence). Deletions cut 0 bases from V and 2 bases from J, with 11 bases between. CDR3 DNA: TGTGCCAGCAGTTTATCAGGGGTTTTGGCCTACGAGCAGTACTTC. It translates to CASSLSGVLAYEQYF.

The chain couples TRBV19 to TRBJ1-2, with a possible D match to TRBD1 (5 bases). Germline CDR1 and CDR2: LNHDA and SQIVND (reference sequence). CDR3 length equals 12 residues. The V gene lost 3 bases and the J gene lost 3 bases, with 5 bases spanning the gap. In DNA, the CDR3 is TGTGCCAGTAGTATGACAGACTATGGCTACACCTTC. Protein: CASSMTDYGYTF.

In nucleotides, the CDR3 is TGCGCCAGCAGCCAAGAAGAGGGGGTTGATTCACCCCTCCACTTT. Residues: CASSQEEGVDSPLHF. This sequence joins TRBV4-1 and TRBJ1-6, with D tentatively TRBD1 (6 bases). Germline V gene data show CDR1 as MGHRA and CDR2 as YSYEKL. This CDR3 spans 15 amino acids. Trimming pared 0 bases from V and 8 bases from J, leaving 11 bases between.

The chain couples TRBV18 to TRBJ1-1; tentatively, D is TRBD1 (6 bases). Germline loops: CDR1 KGHSH, CDR2 LQKENI. This CDR3 is built from 14 residues. The ends were cut back, 6 bases at V and 3 bases at J, with 14 bases in the middle. The CDR3: CASSQTGRDTEAFF. The CDR3 nucleotides read TGTGCCAGCTCTCAAACAGGGAGGGACACTGAAGCTTTCTTT.

In this sample, this clone turned up once. The chain links TRBV24-1 to TRBJ2-3; D is perhaps TRBD2 (5 bases). V was trimmed by 5 bases and J by 0 bases, leaving 11 bases between them. This CDR3 has 15 residues. Germline loops: CDR1 KGHDR, CDR2 SFDVKD. CDR3 sequence (DNA): TGTGCCACCAGTGCTTTTAGCGCCAGCACAGATACGCAGTATTTT. It yields the protein CATSAFSASTDTQYF.

This clone was detected only once. The junction departs from the called germline gene at one end, perhaps through a read error. The CDR3 protein is CASSRDRGIWETQYF. CDR3 sequence (DNA): TGTGCTAGCAGCCGGGACAGGGGAATATGGGAGACCCAGTACTTC. This chain uses TRBV7-7 with TRBJ2-5, with 10 bases fitting TRBD1. The germline gives CDR1 SSHAT, CDR2 FNYEAQ (reference sequence). The CDR3 spans 15 residues.

The rearrangement joins TRBV5-6 to TRBJ2-3; a possible D gene is TRBD2 (6 bases). Trimming took 3 bases from V and 4 from J, leaving 9 bases between them. Germline V gene data show CDR1 as SGHDT and CDR2 as YYEEEE. The CDR3 has 13 residues. The chain's CDR3 is CASSSGVADTQYF. CDR3 coding DNA: TGTGCCAGCAGCTCGGGAGTTGCAGATACGCAGTATTTT. Combining the CDR3 with reference TRBV5-6 and TRBJ2-3 gives the whole variable domain DAGVTQSPTHLIKTRGQQVTLRCSPKSGHDTVSWYQQALGQGPQFIFQYYEEEERQRGNFPDRFSGHQFPNYSSELNVNALLLGDSALYLCASSSGVADTQYFGPGTRLTVL.

This chain joins TRBV19 and TRBJ2-3, with D unclear. Germline V gene data show CDR1 as LNHDA and CDR2 as SQIVND (reference sequence). CDR3 length equals 14 residues. The V end lost 1 base, the J end lost 2 bases, and 7 bases lay between the germline ends. CDR3 in DNA: TGTGCCAGTAGTATAGGGGCCCCCACAGATACGCAGTATTTT. Encoded protein: CASSIGAPTDTQYF.

The J gene is TRBJ1-1, the V gene TRBV7-8; 7 bases fit TRBD1. Germline lookup yields CDR1 SGHVS and CDR2 FQNEAQ. V shed 2 bases and J 2 bases; nucleotides not matched to a gene: 2. CDR3 length: 14 residues. The CDR3 region has the DNA TGTGCCAGCAGCTTAACAGGGGATAACACTGAAGCTTTCTTT. It translates to CASSLTGDNTEAFF. The variable domain in full, with the rest retrieved from reference TRBV7-8 and TRBJ1-1, is GAGVSQSPRYKVAKRGQDVALRCDPISGHVSLFWYQQALGQGPEFLTYFQNEAQLDKSGLPSDRFFAERPEGSVSTLKIQRTQQEDSAVYLCASSLTGDNTEAFFGQGTRLTVV.

V is TRBV7-3 and J is TRBJ1-1; TRBD1 agrees at 10 bases. CDR3 length: 17 amino acids. CDR1 is SGHTA and CDR2 is FQGTGA in the germline V gene. The V gene end was trimmed by 5 bases and the J gene end by 1 base; junction bases not matched to a gene: 10. The CDR3 nucleotides are TGTGCCAGCAGCCTCTCCGGGACAGGGGTGTCGAACACTGAAGCTTTCTTT. It encodes CASSLSGTGVSNTEAFF. The variable domain in full, completed from reference TRBV7-3 and TRBJ1-1, reads GAGVSQTPSNKVTEKGKYVELRCDPISGHTALYWYRQSLGQGPEFLIYFQGTGAADDSGLPNDRFFAVRPEGSVSTLKIQRTERGDSAVYLCASSLSGTGVSNTEAFFGQGTRLTVV.

The chain has TRBV11-3 and TRBJ2-3, with 9 positions matching TRBD1. V lost 5 bases and J lost 4; bases outside the gene matches: 1. The CDR3 spans 13 residues. Germline V gene sequence: CDR1 SGHNT, CDR2 YENEEA. CDR3 bases: TGTGCCAGCAGCCGACAGGGGGCAGATACGCAGTATTTT. The encoded protein is CASSRQGADTQYF.

The rearrangement joins TRBV19 to TRBJ1-1; D remains unclear. This CDR3 contains 15 residues. Germline V gene data show CDR1 as LNHDA and CDR2 as SQIVND (reference sequence). The V gene lost 3 bases and the J gene lost 3 bases, with 14 bases spanning the gap. The CDR3: CASSISPRWDTEAFF. The CDR3 DNA is TGTGCCAGTAGTATTTCCCCCAGGTGGGACACTGAAGCTTTCTTT.

The J gene is TRBJ2-1, the V gene TRBV27, with 7 bases fitting TRBD2. Germline values: CDR1 MNHEY, CDR2 SMNVEV (reference sequence). CDR3 length: 14 amino acids. The V segment lost 3 bases and the J segment 4 bases; nucleotides outside the gene matches: 3. CDR3 amino acids: CASSLGGSYNEQFF. CDR3 in DNA: TGTGCCAGCAGTTTGGGCGGGAGTTACAATGAGCAGTTCTTC.

The chain has TRBV6-2 or TRBV6-3 and TRBJ2-2; D uncertain. Trimming pared 4 bases from V and 1 base from J, leaving 13 bases between. Looked up from germline, CDR1 is MNHEY and CDR2 is SVGEGT. This CDR3 has 16 residues. The CDR3 nucleotides are TGTGCCAGCAGTTGGAGTGTTAAGTTGAACACCGGGGAGCTGTTTTTT. This translates into CASSWSVKLNTGELFF.

This clone was observed once. J is TRBJ2-2 and V is TRBV5-1; 8 nucleotides match TRBD2. Germline V CDR1 and CDR2: SGHRS, YFSETQ. The CDR3 loop spans 15 amino acids. Trimming removed 4 bases from V and 6 bases from J; junction bases left unmatched: 8. CDR3 sequence: CASSTGTSNPGELFF. In DNA form, the CDR3 reads TGCGCCAGCAGCACCGGGACTAGTAACCCCGGGGAGCTGTTTTTT.

The genes are TRBV5-1 and TRBJ2-1; TRBD1 might be the D (6 bases). The ends were cut back, 5 bases at V and 8 bases at J, with 20 bases in the middle. Germline values: CDR1 SGHRS, CDR2 YFSETQ. The CDR3 totals 15 residues. The CDR3 protein is CASRRVGTKGDEQFF. The CDR3 DNA follows: TGCGCCAGCAGACGCGTCGGGACGAAGGGGGATGAGCAGTTCTTC.

The chain employs TRBV5-1 and TRBJ1-4, with D maybe TRBD1 (6 bases). The CDR3 is made up of 15 amino acids. In germline, CDR1 is SGHRS, CDR2 YFSETQ. Trimming left V 0 bases short and J 7 bases short, with 13 bases between. CDR3 region: CASSLAQQGREKLFF. The CDR3 DNA reads TGCGCCAGCAGCTTGGCCCAGCAGGGGCGTGAAAAACTGTTTTTT. Full variable domain (outside the CDR3, taken from reference TRBV5-1 and TRBJ1-4): KAGVTQTPRYLIKTRGQQVTLSCSPISGHRSVSWYQQTPGQGLQFLFEYFSETQRNKGNFPGRFSGRQFSNSRSEMNVSTLELGDSALYLCASSLAQQGREKLFFGSGTQLSVL.

This clone was picked up a small number of times. V and J are TRBV25-1 and TRBJ1-2, with a tentative D call TRBD1 (6 bases). CDR3 length: 15 amino acids. Looked up from germline, CDR1 is MGHDK and CDR2 is SYGVNS. V lost 3 bases and J lost 2, with 13 bases in between. CDR3 DNA sequence: TGTGCCAGCAGTGAGGGCGGGGGCACAAACTATGGCTACACCTTC. This encodes CASSEGGGTNYGYTF.

The chain combines TRBV23-1 with TRBJ1-6, with D possibly matching TRBD1 (5 bases). TRBV23-1 is marked as an open reading frame, function uncertain. The V end lost 0 bases, the J end lost 7 bases, and 13 bases lay between the germline ends. CDR3 length equals 16 residues. CDR3 coding DNA: TGCGCCAGCAGTCAATCGTCAGGGAAGAAAAATTCACCCCTCCACTTT. Protein: CASSQSSGKKNSPLHF.

This clone was detected only once. The chain is built from TRBV5-8 and TRBJ1-6; D ambiguous. Germline V lookup: CDR1 SGHTS, CDR2 YDEGEE. This CDR3 region has 14 residues. The ends were cut back, 3 bases at V and 7 bases at J, with 11 bases in the middle. The CDR3 region is CASSSNPGNSPLHF. In DNA form, the CDR3 reads TGTGCCAGCAGCTCGAACCCAGGCAATTCACCCCTCCACTTT.